A selection of T cell receptor beta chains follows, all from one sample in a study of T cell responses to AZD1222 COVID-19 vaccine. TCRdb's table, derived via immunoSEQ multiplex PCR, lists solely in-frame clones and lacks some. The sample lists about 110,000 clones; roughly 90% were seen once. Sequencing used peripheral blood, obtained on day 0 of AZD1222 vaccination. The receptors derive from an adult in good health. The CDR3 runs from the conserved cysteine through the conserved F or W. The D gene is left open where the match is weak. Some rows have no size entry. The others give once, few or many, or a class for an expanded clone.

j_gene	v_gene	abundance	d_gene	CDR3nt	CDR3aa
TRBJ1-5	TRBV28	-	-	TGTGCCAGCAGTGTTACAGGGAGGCAGCCCCAGCATTTT	CASSVTGRQPQHF
TRBJ1-5	TRBV6-5	-	-	TGTGCCAGCAGCCCCTTAGGGGAGAATCAGCCCCAGCATTTT	CASSPLGENQPQHF
TRBJ1-6	TRBV28	-	-	TGTGCCAGCCGCCTCGGGGGGGGAATTCCTTCACCCCTCCACTTT	CASRLGGGIPSPLHF
TRBJ1-5	TRBV7-9	-	TRBD1	TGTGCCAGCAGCCGTTCGAGCCCGGGACAGCTCAATCAGCCCCAGCATTTT	CASSRSSPGQLNQPQHF
TRBJ2-6	TRBV2	few	-	TGTGCCAGCAGTGGCCCCGCCGGGGCCAACGTCCTGACTTTC	CASSGPAGANVLTF
TRBJ1-6	TRBV11-2	-	-	TGTGCCAGCAGTTTAGAGGTGGCCTCCTATAATTCACCCCTCCACTTT	CASSLEVASYNSPLHF
TRBJ1-5	TRBV5-3	-	-	TGTGCCAGAAGCTTCCGCGGTAGCAATCAGCCCCAGCATTTT	CARSFRGSNQPQHF
TRBJ2-2	TRBV7-2	-	-	TGTGCCAGCAGCTCTTACGGCCCGAACACCGGGGAGCTGTTTTTT	CASSSYGPNTGELFF
TRBJ2-1	TRBV5-1	-	TRBD2	TGCGCCAGCAGCTTGAGCGGGAGCACCTCTAACAATGAGCAGTTCTTC	CASSLSGSTSNNEQFF
TRBJ2-6	TRBV13	-	TRBD1	TGTGCCAGCAGGGCTAGACTCCGGGACAGACCACCTGGGGCCAACGTCCTGACTTTC	CASRARLRDRPPGANVLTF
TRBJ1-2	TRBV28	-	TRBD1	TGTGCCAGCAGTGAAAGCAGGGGGTTGGTCTATGGCTACACCTTC	CASSESRGLVYGYTF
TRBJ2-7	TRBV6-1	-	TRBD1	TGTGCCAGCAGTGAGACAGGGAAAGGCTACGAGCAGTACTTC	CASSETGKGYEQYF
TRBJ1-1	TRBV7-2	-	TRBD1	TGTGCCAGCAGCCAACAGGGGGCGCGTACTGAAGCTTTCTTT	CASSQQGARTEAFF
TRBJ1-6	TRBV3-1/TRBV3-2	-	-	TGTGCCAGCAGCAGGGCGGAAGGTAATTCACCCCTCCACTTT	CASSRAEGNSPLHF
TRBJ2-1	TRBV7-9	-	-	TGTGCCAGCAGTACGCCCGGATACAATGAGCAGTTCTTC	CASSTPGYNEQFF
TRBJ1-3	TRBV29-1	few	-	TGCAGCGTTGAAGTGGTTGGAAACACCATATATTTT	CSVEVVGNTIYF
TRBJ2-2	TRBV5-4	-	-	TGTGCCAGCAGCCTCGCGGTTGGGAACACCGGGGAGCTGTTTTTT	CASSLAVGNTGELFF
TRBJ1-4	TRBV7-2	-	-	TGTGCCAGCAGCTTAGAAGGGAGCAATGAAAAACTGTTTTTT	CASSLEGSNEKLFF
TRBJ1-5	TRBV28	-	-	TGTGCCAGCAGTTTCATAGGGGAGTATCAGCCCCAGCATTTT	CASSFIGEYQPQHF
TRBJ2-5	TRBV4-3	-	TRBD2	TGCGCCAGCAGCCAAGAACTAGCGGTCCAAGCGACCCAGTACTTC	CASSQELAVQATQYF
TRBJ2-7	TRBV18	-	TRBD1	TGTGCCAGCTCTGGAGAGGGGGCTCGCGAGCAGTACTTC	CASSGEGAREQYF
TRBJ1-1	TRBV3-1/TRBV3-2	-	-	TGTGCCAGCAGCGATCAAGCGAACACTGAAGCTTTCTTT	CASSDQANTEAFF
TRBJ1-1	TRBV29-1	-	-	TGCAGCGTTGCAGGGCACTTGAACACTGAAGCTTTCTTT	CSVAGHLNTEAFF
TRBJ2-1	TRBV4-1	once	-	TGCGCCAGCAGCCAAGAGAGCTCCCGCAGGGGCAATGAGCAGTTCTTC	CASSQESSRRGNEQFF
TRBJ2-5	TRBV28	-	-	TGTGCCAGCAGCTGGCTGAGGGCCTTTAGTGGCGTGGGAGAGACCCAGTACTTC	CASSWLRAFSGVGETQYF
TRBJ2-3	TRBV6-5	-	-	TGTGCCAGCAGTCCTCGGGCAGATACGCAGTATTTT	CASSPRADTQYF
TRBJ1-6	TRBV30	-	-	TGTGCGGCGGCAGGTCGGGTGGGTAATTCACCCCTCCACTTT	CAAAGRVGNSPLHF
TRBJ2-2	TRBV4-3	-	TRBD2	TGCGCCAGCAGCCAAGAAGCGACTAGCGGAATCACCGGGGAGCTGTTTTTT	CASSQEATSGITGELFF
TRBJ2-5	TRBV19	-	-	TGTGCCAGTGGGACCAGCCAGGGAGAGACCCAGTACTTC	CASGTSQGETQYF
TRBJ2-1	TRBV7-9	-	TRBD2	TGTGCCAGCAGCCGTTATCCTCTAGCGGGAGGTAGCTCCTACAATGAGCAGTTCTTC	CASSRYPLAGGSSYNEQFF
TRBJ2-7	TRBV2	-	TRBD1	TGTGCCAGCAGCCAAGGACAGGCCCTATTAGGCTACGAGCAGTACTTC	CASSQGQALLGYEQYF
TRBJ2-1	TRBV28	-	-	TGTGCCAGCAATGTAGAGGGGAATGAGCAGTTCTTC	CASNVEGNEQFF
TRBJ1-2	TRBV7-9	-	-	TGTGCCAGCAGCTCCGAGGGACGGCTCTATGGCTACACCTTC	CASSSEGRLYGYTF
TRBJ1-2	TRBV28	-	TRBD1	TGTGCCAGCAGCCGGGGACAGCCGACCTTC	CASSRGQPTF
TRBJ1-4	TRBV19	-	TRBD1	TGTGCCAGTAGTGCCAAACAGGGGATTAGTGAAAAACTGTTTTTT	CASSAKQGISEKLFF
TRBJ2-7	TRBV6-5	once	-	TGTGCCAGCAGTTACTCGTCGGCGAGGGGGTACGAGCAGTACTTC	CASSYSSARGYEQYF
TRBJ2-1	TRBV7-7	-	-	TGTGCTAGCAGCTTAGGGGCTAGCGCTTACAATGAGCAGTTCTTC	CASSLGASAYNEQFF
TRBJ2-1	TRBV6-5	-	-	TGTGCCAGCAGCCGACTGACTCTCCCCAATGAGCAGTTCTTC	CASSRLTLPNEQFF
TRBJ2-2	TRBV30	-	-	TGTGCCTATAGTGGGACGAAGAACACCGGGGAGCTGTTTTTT	CAYSGTKNTGELFF
TRBJ1-2	TRBV11-1	once	TRBD1	TGTGCCAGCAGCCACAACAGGGGCGGCGATGGCTACACCTTC	CASSHNRGGDGYTF
TRBJ2-3	TRBV7-7	-	-	TGTGCTAGCAGCTTAAGCAGCGCCACAGATACGCAGTATTTT	CASSLSSATDTQYF
TRBJ2-5	TRBV12-3/TRBV12-4	-	-	TGTGCCAGCAGTGCGGTCAGCCAAGAGACCCAGTACTTC	CASSAVSQETQYF
TRBJ2-7	TRBV7-2	-	-	TGTGCCAGCAGCTTAAGTTGGACAGCCCAATCCTACGAGCAGTACTTC	CASSLSWTAQSYEQYF
TRBJ2-7	TRBV6-5	-	-	TGTGCCAGCAGTCGTGGACAGAGCTCCTACGAGCAGTACTTC	CASSRGQSSYEQYF
TRBJ2-7	TRBV30	-	TRBD1	TGTGCCTGGAGTGTTAGGACAGGGGGGGAGCAGTACTTC	CAWSVRTGGEQYF
TRBJ1-1	TRBV14	once	-	TGTGCCAGCAACCGTATGAACACTGAAGCTTTCTTT	CASNRMNTEAFF
TRBJ1-2	TRBV6-2/TRBV6-3	-	TRBD1	TGTGCCAGCAGTTGGGACAGGGGGATTGGGGGCTACACCTTC	CASSWDRGIGGYTF
TRBJ1-3	TRBV11-3	many	-	TGTGCCAGCAGCCTCGGACAAGCAAGAAACACCATATATTTT	CASSLGQARNTIYF
TRBJ1-5	TRBV30	-	-	TGTGCCTGGAGTGCCACCACCCATCAGCCCCAGCATTTT	CAWSATTHQPQHF